This T cell receptor beta chain was sequenced for a study of shared clonotypes between healthy human individuals. Points from the study as a whole: Naive subsets typically showed greater estimated richness than memory subsets. Sorted-subset sequencing, rarefaction showed, was incomplete despite large depth.

This table comes from immunoSEQ multiplex PCR, and its TCRdb copy is limited to in-frame clones, with some not included. The sample holds about 1 million clones, approximately 72% seen once. This CDR3 is 14 amino acids long. Trimming stripped 7 bases from V and 1 base from J, with 13 bases between. Germline V gives CDR1 LNHDA, CDR2 SQIVND (reference sequence). A remark on this clone: Its antigen remains unknown.

The sample was memory CD4+ T cells sorted from blood. Subset noted: CD45RA-negative fraction. This chain links TRBV19 with TRBJ1-1; D is undetermined. This clonotype was sampled from a young man in good health. The CDR3 spells CASTRMLTNTEAFF. The CDR3 DNA follows: TGTGCCAGTACCCGGATGCTTACGAACACTGAAGCTTTCTTT.